The T cell receptor (beta chain) under discussion was sequenced for a study of blood T cell repertoires in COVID-19. TCRdb keeps only in-frame clones here, not all; method: immunoSEQ multiplex PCR. This sample has more than 250,000 clones, with roughly nine tenths found just once. The junction had 1 base not matched to a gene; V was cut back by 1 base and J by 3 bases. CDR3 length: 14 residues. Germline lookup yields CDR1 LNHDA and CDR2 SQIVND (reference sequence). The rearrangement uses TRBV19 and TRBJ2-3; 7 bases are shared with TRBD1. Sequenced material: PBMCs or T cells enriched from blood (not recorded which). The sequence came from a woman in her 30s who had recovered from COVID-19. CDR3 DNA: TGTGCCAGTAGTATAGCAGGGGGTACAGATACGCAGTATTTT. Its translation: CASSIAGGTDTQYF.